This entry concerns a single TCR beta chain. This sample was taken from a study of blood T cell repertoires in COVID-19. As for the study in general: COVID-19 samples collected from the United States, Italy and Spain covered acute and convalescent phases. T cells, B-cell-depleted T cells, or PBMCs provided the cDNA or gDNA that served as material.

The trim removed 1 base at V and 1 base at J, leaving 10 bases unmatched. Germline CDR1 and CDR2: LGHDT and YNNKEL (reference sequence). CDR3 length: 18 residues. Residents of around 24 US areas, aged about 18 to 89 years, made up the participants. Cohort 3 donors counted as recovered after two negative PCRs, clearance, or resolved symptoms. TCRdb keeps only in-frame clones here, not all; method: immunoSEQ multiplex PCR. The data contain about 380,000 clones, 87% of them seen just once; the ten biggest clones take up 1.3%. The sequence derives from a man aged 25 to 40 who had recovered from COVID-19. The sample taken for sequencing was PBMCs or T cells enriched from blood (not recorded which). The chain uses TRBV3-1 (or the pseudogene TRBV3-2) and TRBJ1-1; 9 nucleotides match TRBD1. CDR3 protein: CASSQVEDRGHRNTEAFF. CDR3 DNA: TGTGCCAGCAGCCAAGTAGAGGACAGGGGACATAGGAACACTGAAGCTTTCTTT.